Listed here are 15 T cell receptor beta chains from one sample, sequenced in a study of regulatory T cells in long-lasting Graves disease. Through Arm-PCR of CDR3 regions and iRepertoire HTBI primers, TCR beta libraries were built. TCRdb ran MiXCR on the multiplex PCR reads and lists one entry per CDR3 protein. The sample lists 350,000 to 550,000 distinct CDR3 sequences, about 15% occurring once. Time point specified: newly diagnosed GD, antithyroid drugs for less than 3 months. From RNA extracted from PBMCs, the TCR library was made. The same specimen was also included in a second study, on T cells in Graves' hyperthyroidism and ophthalmopathy.

The sequenced sample was peripheral blood mononuclear cells (PBMCs), obtained at new diagnosis, from a patient treated with antithyroid drugs. The source is a woman aged 45-59 years with Graves disease.

This clonotype has at least ten counts. V usage is TRBV2 and J usage is TRBJ2-3; TRBD1 aligns across 7 bases. Trimming cost V 5 bases and J 1 base; bases outside gene matches: 9. The CDR3 length is 16 residues. CDR1 and CDR2 from the germline V gene are SNHLY and FYNNEI. The CDR3: CASSLTGVPGTDTQYF. CDR3 bases: TGTGCCAGCAGTTTAACAGGGGTGCCTGGCACAGATACGCAGTATTTT.

This chain connects TRBV6-5 to TRBJ1-2; no firm D call. This CDR3 has 15 amino acids. V was shortened by 0 bases and J by 3 bases, with 11 bases between the two germline ends. CDR1 and CDR2 from the germline V gene are MNHEY and SVGAGI. The CDR3 spells CASSYSGQVDYGYTF. The CDR3 coding sequence is TGTGCCAGCAGTTACTCAGGGCAGGTTGACTATGGCTACACCTTC.

The chain is built from TRBV4-1 and TRBJ2-7, with 7 nucleotides matching TRBD2. The CDR3 has 16 amino acids. Trimming took 4 bases from V and 0 from J; bases not matched to a gene: 9. Germline V gene lookup returns CDR1 MGHRA and CDR2 YSYEKL. The chain's CDR3 is CASSLRLADSSYEQYF. The CDR3 region has the DNA TGCGCCAGCAGCCTACGACTAGCCGATAGCTCCTACGAGCAGTACTTC.

This clonotype was detected ten times or more. The J gene is TRBJ1-1, the V gene TRBV7-9; a weak D match, TRBD1 (5 bases). Germline CDR1 SEHNR, CDR2 FQNEAQ (reference sequence). This CDR3 is built from 15 residues. Between the trimmed V and J ends, which lost 3 bases and 4 bases, there was a span of 15 bases. CDR3: CASSFQITGPTEAFF. The CDR3 DNA follows: TGTGCCAGCAGCTTTCAGATAACAGGCCCCACTGAAGCTTTCTTT.

This clonotype showed up just a few times. CDR3 sequence: CASSPTGYSNQPQHF. The DNA of the CDR3 is TGTGCCAGCAGTCCGACAGGGTATAGCAATCAGCCCCAGCATTTT. The V gene is TRBV6-1, the J gene TRBJ1-5; 7 bases map to TRBD1. CDR1 and CDR2 from the germline V gene are MNHNS and SASEGT. V was clipped by 5 bases and J by 0 bases; unmatched bases: 4. The CDR3 spans 15 residues.

This chain connects TRBV28 to TRBJ2-2, with TRBD1 matching 7 bases. The CDR3 contains 16 residues. CDR1 and CDR2 (germline): MDHEN, SYDVKM. Trimming at V came to 3 bases and at J to 1 base, leaving 5 bases not matched to a gene. CDR3 sequence reads: CASSFIDRENTGELFF. In DNA form, the CDR3 reads TGTGCCAGCAGTTTTATTGACAGGGAGAACACCGGGGAGCTGTTTTTT.

This clonotype appeared many times. V is TRBV6-2 or TRBV6-3 and J is TRBJ2-5; D unclear. The germline V and J ends were trimmed by 0 bases and 5 bases, with 4 bases remaining between them. This CDR3 is 12 amino acids long. The germline gives CDR1 MNHEY, CDR2 SVGEGT. DNA for the CDR3: TGTGCCAGCAGTTACTCGACGGAGACCCAGTACTTC. This encodes CASSYSTETQYF.

The chain joins TRBV7-9 to TRBJ2-1, with 7 bases identical to TRBD2. The CDR3 extends over 16 amino acids. Losses at the gene ends were 2 bases for V and 4 bases for J; bases not matched to a gene: 8. From germline, CDR1 is SEHNR and CDR2 FQNEAQ (reference sequence). The CDR3: CASSLTVSGYYNEQFF. CDR3 sequence (DNA): TGTGCCAGCAGCTTAACTGTTAGCGGGTATTACAATGAGCAGTTCTTC.

Comments on this clonotype: This may arise from a read error, as a much more abundant clone is one base away. The chain is built from TRBV9 and TRBJ2-7; D is perhaps TRBD1 (6 bases). This CDR3 spans 15 amino acids. Germline CDR1 reads SGDLS; CDR2 reads YYNGEE. For the CDR3, the DNA is TGTGCCAGCAGCGTAGTTAAGGGGGAAGCCTACGAGCGGTACTTC. Translating gives CASSVVKGEAYERYF.

V gene TRBV5-6 combines with J gene TRBJ2-3, with 14 bases matching TRBD2. Germline CDR1 is SGHDT and CDR2 is YYEEEE. The CDR3 has 15 amino acids. V gave up 5 bases and J gave up 9 bases; unmatched junction bases: 8. CDR3 DNA sequence: TGTGCCAGCAGATCGGGACTAGCGGGAGTGGAAACGCAGTATTTT. Its translation is CASRSGLAGVETQYF.

This clonotype was counted ten times or more. The chain carries TRBV28 and TRBJ2-7; 7 bases align to TRBD1. Germline lookup yields CDR1 MDHEN and CDR2 SYDVKM. With V trimmed by 6 bases and J by 7 bases, 21 bases remained unmatched. The CDR3 extends over 17 amino acids. CDR3 sequence reads: CASRPPNWDSAPLEQYF. The CDR3 DNA sequence: TGTGCCAGCAGACCCCCAAACTGGGACAGTGCACCTCTGGAGCAGTACTTC.

This sequence joins TRBV2 and TRBJ2-1; 8 bases match TRBD2. V lost 3 bases to trimming and J lost 12 bases; unmatched junction nucleotides: 19. This CDR3 spans 17 amino acids. The V gene's germline CDR1 is SNHLY and CDR2 FYNNEI. In DNA, the CDR3 is TGTGCCAGCAGTGACGCCGTGTTAGCGGGATCCAACCACGGGCAGTTCTTC. This gives the protein CASSDAVLAGSNHGQFF.

This clonotype was counted many times. V and J are TRBV6-2 or TRBV6-3 and TRBJ2-5; D not certain. Germline loops: CDR1 MNHEY, CDR2 SVGEGT. The CDR3 contains 11 residues. V lost 6 bases to trimming and J lost 4 bases, with 6 bases between them. The CDR3 sequence: CASSRAETQYF. The CDR3 nucleotides are TGTGCCAGCAGCCGGGCAGAGACCCAGTACTTC.

This clonotype was seen only a few times. V gene TRBV10-3 combines with J gene TRBJ1-1, with D perhaps matching TRBD1 (6 bases). The V end lost 10 bases, the J end lost 0 bases, and 21 bases lay between the germline ends. Per the germline V gene, CDR1 is ENHRY and CDR2 is SYGVKD. The CDR3 covers 16 residues. The CDR3: CASSSGTRGMNTEAFF. The CDR3 DNA reads as TGTGCCAGCAGCTCCGGGACAAGGGGCATGAACACTGAAGCTTTCTTT.

This clonotype was seen at least ten times. The chain carries TRBV6-1 and TRBJ2-2, with 14 bases that match TRBD2. The CDR3 contains 18 residues. CDR1 is MNHNS, CDR2 SASEGT, per germline. With V trimmed by 6 bases and J by 5 bases, 11 bases remained unmatched. DNA of the CDR3: TGTGCCAGCAGCCGTCCCGGGACTAGCGGGAGTTTAACCGGGGAGCTGTTTTTT. Translated, it gives CASSRPGTSGSLTGELFF.